This T cell receptor beta chain came from a study of blood T cell repertoires in COVID-19. TCRdb's copy holds only in-frame clones and misses some; the assay was immunoSEQ multiplex PCR. The table includes fewer than 300,000 clones, 91% detected once. Followed longitudinally, the Seattle patients had been enrolled during active infection. V dropped 2 bases and J dropped 1; count of bases not matched to a gene: 7. The CDR3 has 16 residues. Germline V CDR1 and CDR2: SGDLS, YYNGEE. This TCR derives from a person aged 18-30 years with COVID-19, enrolled during active disease. Sequencing was done on a sample of peripheral blood. J is TRBJ1-2 and V is TRBV9; 8 bases are shared with TRBD1. The CDR3 reads CASSVADRALNYGYTF. DNA of the CDR3: TGTGCCAGCAGCGTTGCGGACAGGGCACTTAACTATGGCTACACCTTC. The full variable domain, its missing parts supplied by reference TRBV9 and TRBJ1-2, is DSGVTQTPKHLITATGQRVTLRCSPRSGDLSVYWYQQSLDQGLQFLIQYYNGEERAKGNILERFSAQQFPDLHSELNLSSLELGDSALYFCASSVADRALNYGYTFGSGTRLTVV.